This entry features one T cell receptor beta chain sequence. Its antigen is not identified. TCRdb itself ran the 5' RACE reads through MiXCR, one entry per CDR3 protein. This sample has some 320,000 distinct CDR3 sequences, with 7.5% to 9% found just once. V lost 3 bases to trimming and J lost 1 base; unmatched junction nucleotides: 3. Germline values: CDR1 DFQATT, CDR2 SNEGSKA (reference sequence). The CDR3 is made up of 14 amino acids. The sample originates from a study of T cells after yellow fever vaccination. Study-level points and caveats: The study re-detected most primary-vaccination clones after the booster (96% CD4, roughly 91% CD8).

The sample consisted of CD4+ T cells sorted from PBMCs, taken 5 days after the yellow fever booster vaccination. This receptor was identified in a man between 18 and 35 years old who received the YFV17D yellow fever vaccine. V usage is TRBV20-1 and J usage is TRBJ2-3; TRBD2 agrees at 8 bases. CDR3 sequence reads: CSASWRGGTDTQYF. CDR3 sequence (DNA): TGCAGTGCTAGCTGGCGGGGGGGCACAGATACGCAGTATTTT.